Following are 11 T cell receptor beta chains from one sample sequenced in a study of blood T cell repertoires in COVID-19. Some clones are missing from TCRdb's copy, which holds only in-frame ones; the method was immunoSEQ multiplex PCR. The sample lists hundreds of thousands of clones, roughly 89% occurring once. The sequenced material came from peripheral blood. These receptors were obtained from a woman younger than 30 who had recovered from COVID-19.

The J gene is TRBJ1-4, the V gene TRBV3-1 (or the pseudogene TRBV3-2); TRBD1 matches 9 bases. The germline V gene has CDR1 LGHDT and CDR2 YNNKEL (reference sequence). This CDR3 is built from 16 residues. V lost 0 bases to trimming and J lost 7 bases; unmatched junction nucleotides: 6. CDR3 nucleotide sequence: TGTGCCAGCAGCCAAGATTTCGGGACAGGGTTTGAAAAACTGTTTTTT. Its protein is CASSQDFGTGFEKLFF.

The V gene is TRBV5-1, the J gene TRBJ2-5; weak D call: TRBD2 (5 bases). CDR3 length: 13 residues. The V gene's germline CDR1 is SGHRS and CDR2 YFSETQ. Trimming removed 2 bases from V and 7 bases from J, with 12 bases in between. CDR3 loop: CASSFTRPGTQYF. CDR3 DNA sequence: TGCGCCAGCAGCTTTACTAGGCCGGGGACCCAGTACTTC.

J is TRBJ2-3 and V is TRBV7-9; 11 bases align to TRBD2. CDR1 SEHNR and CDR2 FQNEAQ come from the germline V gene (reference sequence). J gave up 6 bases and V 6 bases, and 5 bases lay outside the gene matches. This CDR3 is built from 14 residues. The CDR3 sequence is CASRSLAGGDTQYF. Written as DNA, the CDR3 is TGTGCCAGCAGATCCCTAGCGGGGGGCGATACGCAGTATTTT.

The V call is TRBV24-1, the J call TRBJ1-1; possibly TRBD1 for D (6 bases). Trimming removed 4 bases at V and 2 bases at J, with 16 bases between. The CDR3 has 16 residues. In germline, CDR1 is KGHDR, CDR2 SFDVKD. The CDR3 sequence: CATSEGQLVRNTEAFF. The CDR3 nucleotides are TGTGCCACCAGTGAAGGACAGTTAGTCCGCAACACTGAAGCTTTCTTT.

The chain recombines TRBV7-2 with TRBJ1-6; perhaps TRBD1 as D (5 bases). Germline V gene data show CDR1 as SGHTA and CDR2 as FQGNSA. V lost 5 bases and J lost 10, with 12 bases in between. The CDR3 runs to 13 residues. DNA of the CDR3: TGTGCCAGCAGCCCCAGGGTAGGGTCACCCCTCCACTTT. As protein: CASSPRVGSPLHF.

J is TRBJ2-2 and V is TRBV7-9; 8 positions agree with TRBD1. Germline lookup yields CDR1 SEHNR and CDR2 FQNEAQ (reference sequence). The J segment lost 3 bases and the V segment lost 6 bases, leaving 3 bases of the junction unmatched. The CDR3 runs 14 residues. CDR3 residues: CASSSTGDTGELFF. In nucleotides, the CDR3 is TGTGCCAGCAGTTCGACAGGGGACACCGGGGAGCTGTTTTTT.

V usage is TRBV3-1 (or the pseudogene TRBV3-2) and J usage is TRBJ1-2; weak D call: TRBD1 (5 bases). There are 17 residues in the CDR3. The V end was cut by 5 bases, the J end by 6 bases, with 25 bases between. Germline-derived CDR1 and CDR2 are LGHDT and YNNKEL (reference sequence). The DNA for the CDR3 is TGTGCCAGCAGCTGGACCGGGCCGGAGGGGAAGAAAAATGGCTACACCTTC. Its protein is CASSWTGPEGKKNGYTF.

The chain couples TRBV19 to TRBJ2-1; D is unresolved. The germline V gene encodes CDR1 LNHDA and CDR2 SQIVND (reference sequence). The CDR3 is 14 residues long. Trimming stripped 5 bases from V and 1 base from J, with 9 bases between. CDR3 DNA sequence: TGTGCCAGTAGTGCAGCGTTTTCCTACAATGAGCAGTTCTTC. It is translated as CASSAAFSYNEQFF.

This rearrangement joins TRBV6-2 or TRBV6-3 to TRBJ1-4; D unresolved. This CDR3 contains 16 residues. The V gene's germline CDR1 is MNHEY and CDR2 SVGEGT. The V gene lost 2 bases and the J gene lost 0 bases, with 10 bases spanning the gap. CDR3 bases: TGTGCCAGCAGTTACCCGGCAGCGTCAACTAATGAAAAACTGTTTTTT. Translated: CASSYPAASTNEKLFF.

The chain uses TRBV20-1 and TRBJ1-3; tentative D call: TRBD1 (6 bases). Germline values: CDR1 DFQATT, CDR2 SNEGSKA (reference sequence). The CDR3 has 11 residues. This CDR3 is CGGLSGNTIYF. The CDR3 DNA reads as TGCGGGGGCCTCTCTGGAAACACCATATATTTT.

CDR3 bases: TGTGCCAGCAGCTTAGTTTACGGGACAGTCGGCTCACCCCTCCACTTT. This translates into CASSLVYGTVGSPLHF. This chain connects TRBV11-3 to TRBJ1-6, with 7 nucleotides matching TRBD1. CDR1 and CDR2 (germline): SGHNT, YENEEA. The length of the CDR3 is 16 residues. Germline trimming cut 1 base from V and 10 bases from J; bases unmatched to any gene: 10.